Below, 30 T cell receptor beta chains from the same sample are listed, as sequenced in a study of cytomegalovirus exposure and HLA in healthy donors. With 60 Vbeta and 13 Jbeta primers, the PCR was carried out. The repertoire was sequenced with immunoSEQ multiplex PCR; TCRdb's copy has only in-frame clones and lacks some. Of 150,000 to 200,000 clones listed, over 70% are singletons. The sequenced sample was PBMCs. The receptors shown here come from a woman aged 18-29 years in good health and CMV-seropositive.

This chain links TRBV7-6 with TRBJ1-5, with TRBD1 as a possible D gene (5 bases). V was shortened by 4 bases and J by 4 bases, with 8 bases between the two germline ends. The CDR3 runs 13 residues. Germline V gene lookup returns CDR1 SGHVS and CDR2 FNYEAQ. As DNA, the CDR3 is TGTGCCAGCAGCTGGGGCAGGAATCAGCCCCAGCATTTT. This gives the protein CASSWGRNQPQHF.

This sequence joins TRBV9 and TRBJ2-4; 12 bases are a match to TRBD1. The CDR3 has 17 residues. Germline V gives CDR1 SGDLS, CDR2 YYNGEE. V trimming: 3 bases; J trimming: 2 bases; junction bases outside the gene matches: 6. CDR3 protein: CASSGGGQGATKNIQYF. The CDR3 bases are TGTGCCAGCAGCGGTGGGGGACAGGGGGCGACCAAAAACATTCAGTACTTC.

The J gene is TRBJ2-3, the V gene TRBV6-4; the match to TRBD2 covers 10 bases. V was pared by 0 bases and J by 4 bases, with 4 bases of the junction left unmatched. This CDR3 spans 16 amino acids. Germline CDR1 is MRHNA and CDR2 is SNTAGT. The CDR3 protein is CASSDSTSGEADTQYF. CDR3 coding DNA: TGTGCCAGCAGTGACTCTACTAGCGGGGAGGCAGATACGCAGTATTTT.

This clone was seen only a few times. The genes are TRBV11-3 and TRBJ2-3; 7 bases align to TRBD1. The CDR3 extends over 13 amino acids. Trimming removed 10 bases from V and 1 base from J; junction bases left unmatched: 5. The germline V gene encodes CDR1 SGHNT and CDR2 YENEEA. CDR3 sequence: CATQQGRTDTQYF. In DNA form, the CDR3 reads TGTGCCACCCAACAGGGGCGCACAGATACGCAGTATTTT. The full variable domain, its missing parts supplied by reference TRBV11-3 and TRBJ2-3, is EAGVVQSPRYKIIEKKQPVAFWCNPISGHNTLYWYLQNLGQGPELLIRYENEEAVDDSQLPKDRFSAERLKGVDSTLKIQPAELGDSAVYLCATQQGRTDTQYFGPGTRLTVL.

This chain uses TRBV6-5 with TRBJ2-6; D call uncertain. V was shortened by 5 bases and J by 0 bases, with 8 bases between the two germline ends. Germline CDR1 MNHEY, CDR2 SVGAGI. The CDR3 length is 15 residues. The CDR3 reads CASSPRSSGANVLTF. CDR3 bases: TGTGCCAGCAGTCCCCGGAGCTCTGGGGCCAACGTCCTGACTTTC.

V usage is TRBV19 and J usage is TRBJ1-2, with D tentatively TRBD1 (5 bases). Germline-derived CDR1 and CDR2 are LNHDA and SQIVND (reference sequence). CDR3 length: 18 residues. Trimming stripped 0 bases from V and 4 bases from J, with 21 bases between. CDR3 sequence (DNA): TGTGCCAGTAGTATAGATAGTTACGGGGCAGGGACTTCCTATGGCTACACCTTC. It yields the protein CASSIDSYGAGTSYGYTF.

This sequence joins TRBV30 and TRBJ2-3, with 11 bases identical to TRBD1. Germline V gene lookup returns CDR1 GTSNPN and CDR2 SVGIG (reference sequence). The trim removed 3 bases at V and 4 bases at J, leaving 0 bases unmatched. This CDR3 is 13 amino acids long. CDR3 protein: CAWRGQGADTQYF. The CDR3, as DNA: TGTGCCTGGAGGGGACAGGGGGCAGATACGCAGTATTTT.

The CDR3 sequence: CASSARQMTYEQYV. DNA of the CDR3: TGTGCCAGCAGTGCACGACAGATGACCTACGAGCAGTACGTC. The chain joins TRBV6-1 to TRBJ2-7; possible D gene TRBD1, 5 bases. Trimming took 4 bases from V and 2 from J, leaving 12 bases between them. Germline CDR1 and CDR2: MNHNS and SASEGT. This CDR3 spans 14 amino acids.

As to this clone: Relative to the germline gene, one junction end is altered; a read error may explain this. The CDR3 loop is CSSRVGGGIQYF. CDR3 nucleotide sequence: TGTTCCAGCAGGGTCGGGGGGGGCATTCAGTACTTC. The chain has TRBV7-9 and TRBJ2-4; the match to TRBD2 covers 8 bases. Germline loops: CDR1 SEHNR, CDR2 FQNEAQ (reference sequence). This CDR3 is 12 amino acids long.

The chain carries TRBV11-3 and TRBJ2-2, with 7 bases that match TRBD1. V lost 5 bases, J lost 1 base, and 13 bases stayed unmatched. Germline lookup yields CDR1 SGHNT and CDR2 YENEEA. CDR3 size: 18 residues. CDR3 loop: CASSRWDRSRVNTGELFF. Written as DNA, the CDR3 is TGTGCCAGCAGCCGCTGGGACAGATCTAGGGTGAACACCGGGGAGCTGTTTTTT.

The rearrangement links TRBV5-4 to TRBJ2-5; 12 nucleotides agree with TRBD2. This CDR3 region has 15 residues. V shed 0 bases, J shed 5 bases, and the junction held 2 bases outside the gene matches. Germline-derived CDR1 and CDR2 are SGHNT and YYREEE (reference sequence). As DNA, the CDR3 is TGTGCCAGCAGCTTGGGGACTAGCGGGGTTGAGACCCAGTACTTC. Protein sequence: CASSLGTSGVETQYF.

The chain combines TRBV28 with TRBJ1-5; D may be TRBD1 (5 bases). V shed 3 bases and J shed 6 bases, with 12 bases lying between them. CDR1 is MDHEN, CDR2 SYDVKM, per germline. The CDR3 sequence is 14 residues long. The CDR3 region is CASSFPGGGQPQHF. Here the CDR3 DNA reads TGTGCCAGCAGTTTCCCCGGGGGAGGTCAGCCCCAGCATTTT.

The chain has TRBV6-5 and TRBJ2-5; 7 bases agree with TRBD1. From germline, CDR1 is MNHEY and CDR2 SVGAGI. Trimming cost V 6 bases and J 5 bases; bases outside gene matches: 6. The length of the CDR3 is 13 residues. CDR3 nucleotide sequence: TGTGCCAGCAGACCCGGGACAGAGGAGACCCAGTACTTC. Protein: CASRPGTEETQYF.

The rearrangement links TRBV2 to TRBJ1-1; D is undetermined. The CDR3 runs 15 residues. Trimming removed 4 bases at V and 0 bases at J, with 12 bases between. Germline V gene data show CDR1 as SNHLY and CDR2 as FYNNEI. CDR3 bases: TGTGCCAGCAGTGCGACAAACACAATGAACACTGAAGCTTTCTTT. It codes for CASSATNTMNTEAFF.

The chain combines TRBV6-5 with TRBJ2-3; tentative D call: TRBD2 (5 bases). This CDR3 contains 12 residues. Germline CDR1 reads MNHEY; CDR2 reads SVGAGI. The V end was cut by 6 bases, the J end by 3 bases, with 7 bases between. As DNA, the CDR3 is TGTGCCAGCAGCGGAGGTACAGATACGCAGTATTTT. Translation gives CASSGGTDTQYF.

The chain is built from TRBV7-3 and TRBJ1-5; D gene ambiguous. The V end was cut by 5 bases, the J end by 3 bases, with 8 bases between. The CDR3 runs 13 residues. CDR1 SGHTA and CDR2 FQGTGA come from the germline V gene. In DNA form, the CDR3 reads TGTGCCAGCAGCATGACATACAATCAGCCCCAGCATTTT. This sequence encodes CASSMTYNQPQHF.

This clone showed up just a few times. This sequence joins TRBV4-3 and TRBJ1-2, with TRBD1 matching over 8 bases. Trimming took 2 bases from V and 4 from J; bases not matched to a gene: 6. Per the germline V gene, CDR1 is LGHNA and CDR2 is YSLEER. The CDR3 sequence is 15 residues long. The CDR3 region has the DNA TGCGCCAGCAGCCAAATGACCGGGACAGGCTATGGCTACACCTTC. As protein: CASSQMTGTGYGYTF.

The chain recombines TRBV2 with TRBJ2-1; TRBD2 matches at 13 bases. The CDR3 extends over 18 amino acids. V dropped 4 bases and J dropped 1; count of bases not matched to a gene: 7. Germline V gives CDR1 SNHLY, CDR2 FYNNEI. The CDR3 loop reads CASSVTSGGARSYNEQFF. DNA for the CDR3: TGTGCCAGCAGTGTAACTAGCGGGGGGGCCAGGTCCTACAATGAGCAGTTCTTC. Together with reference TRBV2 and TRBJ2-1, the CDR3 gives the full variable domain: EPEVTQTPSHQVTQMGQEVILRCVPISNHLYFYWYRQILGQKVEFLVSFYNNEISEKSEIFDDQFSVERPDGSNFTLKIRSTKLEDSAMYFCASSVTSGGARSYNEQFFGPGTRLTVL.

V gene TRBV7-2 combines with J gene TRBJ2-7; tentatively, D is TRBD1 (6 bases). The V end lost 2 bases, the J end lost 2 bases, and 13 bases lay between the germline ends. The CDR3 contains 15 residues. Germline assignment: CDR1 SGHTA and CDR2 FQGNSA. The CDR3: CASSLRPGVTYEQYF. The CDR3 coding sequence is TGTGCCAGCAGCTTACGGCCAGGGGTTACCTACGAGCAGTACTTC.

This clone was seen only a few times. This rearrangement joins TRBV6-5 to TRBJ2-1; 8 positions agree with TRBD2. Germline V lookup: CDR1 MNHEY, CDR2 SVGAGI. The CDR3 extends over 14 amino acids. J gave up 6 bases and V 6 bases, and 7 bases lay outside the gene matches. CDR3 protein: CASSLGGGFNEQFF. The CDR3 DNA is TGTGCCAGCAGCCTCGGGGGGGGCTTCAATGAGCAGTTCTTC.

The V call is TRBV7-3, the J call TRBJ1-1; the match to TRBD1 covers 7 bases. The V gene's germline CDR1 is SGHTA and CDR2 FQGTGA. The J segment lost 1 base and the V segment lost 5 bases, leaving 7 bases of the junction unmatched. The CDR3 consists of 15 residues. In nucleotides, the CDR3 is TGTGCCAGCAGCCCAAGGGGGCCGACGAACACTGAAGCTTTCTTT. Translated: CASSPRGPTNTEAFF. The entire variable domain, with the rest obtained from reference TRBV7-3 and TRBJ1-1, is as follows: GAGVSQTPSNKVTEKGKYVELRCDPISGHTALYWYRQSLGQGPEFLIYFQGTGAADDSGLPNDRFFAVRPEGSVSTLKIQRTERGDSAVYLCASSPRGPTNTEAFFGQGTRLTVV.

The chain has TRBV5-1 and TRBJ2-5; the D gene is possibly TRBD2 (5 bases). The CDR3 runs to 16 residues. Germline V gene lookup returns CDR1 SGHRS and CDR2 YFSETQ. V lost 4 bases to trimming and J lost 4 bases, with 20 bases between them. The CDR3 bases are TGCGCCAGCAGCCTAGGGCTCCGGGGTCGTGCAGAGACCCAGTACTTC. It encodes CASSLGLRGRAETQYF.

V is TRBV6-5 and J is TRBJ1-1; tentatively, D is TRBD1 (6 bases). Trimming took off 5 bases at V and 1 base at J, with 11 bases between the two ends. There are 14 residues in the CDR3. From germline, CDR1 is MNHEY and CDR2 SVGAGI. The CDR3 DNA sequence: TGTGCCAGCAGTGTACAGGGTGGGAACACTGAAGCTTTCTTT. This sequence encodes CASSVQGGNTEAFF.

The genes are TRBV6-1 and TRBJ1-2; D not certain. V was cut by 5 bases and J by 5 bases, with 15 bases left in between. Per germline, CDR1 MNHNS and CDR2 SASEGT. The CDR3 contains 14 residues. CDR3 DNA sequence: TGTGCCAGCAGTCCTGACCCCGGCGGGTATGGCTACACCTTC. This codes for CASSPDPGGYGYTF.

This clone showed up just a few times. The CDR3 loop is CASSSQAGSVNTEAFF. CDR3 bases: TGTGCCAGTAGCTCACAGGCAGGATCAGTGAACACTGAAGCTTTCTTT. This rearrangement joins TRBV19 to TRBJ1-1, with D maybe TRBD1 (5 bases). Per germline, CDR1 LNHDA and CDR2 SQIVND (reference sequence). The CDR3 runs to 16 residues. V was trimmed by 6 bases and J by 0 bases, leaving 17 bases between them. The full variable domain, completed using reference TRBV19 and TRBJ1-1, is DGGITQSPKYLFRKEGQNVTLSCEQNLNHDAMYWYRQDPGQGLRLIYYSQIVNDFQKGDIAEGYSVSREKKESFPLTVTSAQKNPTAFYLCASSSQAGSVNTEAFFGQGTRLTVV.

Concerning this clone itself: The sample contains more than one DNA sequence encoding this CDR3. The CDR3 region is CASSPNTDTQYF. CDR3 nucleotides: TGTGCCAGCAGCCCTAACACAGATACGCAGTATTTT. The chain uses TRBV28 and TRBJ2-3, with D unresolved. The CDR3 totals 12 residues. The V end lost 6 bases, the J end lost 2 bases, and 6 bases lay between the germline ends. Germline CDR1 reads MDHEN; CDR2 reads SYDVKM.

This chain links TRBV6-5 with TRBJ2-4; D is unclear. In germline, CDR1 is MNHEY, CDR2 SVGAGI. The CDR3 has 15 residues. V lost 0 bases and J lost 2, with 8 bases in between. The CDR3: CASSYSGRTKNIQYF. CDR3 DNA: TGTGCCAGCAGTTACTCGGGCAGAACCAAAAACATTCAGTACTTC.

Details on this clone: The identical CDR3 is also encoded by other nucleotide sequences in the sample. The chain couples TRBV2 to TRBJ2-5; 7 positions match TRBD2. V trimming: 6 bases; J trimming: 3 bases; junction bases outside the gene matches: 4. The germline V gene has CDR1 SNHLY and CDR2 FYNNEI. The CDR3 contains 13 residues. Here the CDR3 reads CASSGTSEETQYF. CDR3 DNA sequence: TGTGCCAGCAGCGGAACTAGCGAAGAGACCCAGTACTTC.

This CDR3 is CASSRLGQLNQPQHF. The CDR3 bases are TGCGCCAGCAGCCGGCTGGGACAGCTTAATCAGCCCCAGCATTTT. The V and J genes are TRBV4-1 and TRBJ1-5; 7 nucleotides agree with TRBD1. The CDR3 is 15 amino acids. V shed 4 bases and J 4 bases; nucleotides not matched to a gene: 7. Germline V lookup: CDR1 MGHRA, CDR2 YSYEKL.

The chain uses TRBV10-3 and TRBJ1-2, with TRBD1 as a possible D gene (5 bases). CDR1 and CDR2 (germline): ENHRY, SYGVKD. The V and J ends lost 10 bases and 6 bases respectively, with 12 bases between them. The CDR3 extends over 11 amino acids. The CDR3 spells CATREQDGYTF. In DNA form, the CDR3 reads TGTGCCACCAGAGAACAGGATGGCTACACCTTC.